This T cell receptor (beta chain) emerged from a study of blood T cells in healthy people across ages. General study points: The study lacked donor CMV status, which possibly confounded expanded clonotype changes.

CDR1 is SEHNR and CDR2 is FQNEAQ in the germline V gene (reference sequence). Trimming took 5 bases from V and 4 from J, leaving 14 bases between them. This CDR3 region has 14 residues. The use of a sample-barcoded 5' primer and a J-beta primer mix characterized a second PCR of roughly 6 to 11 cycles. TCRdb passed the 5' RACE reads through MiXCR, listing each CDR3 protein once. The repertoire holds about 570,000 distinct CDR3 sequences, with 27% as singletons. A note on this clonotype: Its antigen is undetermined.

This clonotype originated in a woman between 65 and 79 years old in good health. Sequenced material: blood. The rearrangement links TRBV7-9 to TRBJ1-2, with TRBD1 as a possible D gene (5 bases). CDR3 protein: CASSNNGASYGYTF. The CDR3, as DNA: TGTGCCAGCAGCAATAATGGGGCTTCCTATGGCTACACCTTC.